The 5 T cell receptor beta chains reported below all come from one sample, sequenced in a study of T cell responses to AZD1222 COVID-19 vaccine. The data were produced by immunoSEQ multiplex PCR, yet TCRdb's version contains in-frame clones alone and is incomplete. The sample has about 87,000 clones; roughly 90% are singletons. The sample here was peripheral blood, taken on day 0 of AZD1222 vaccination. The receptors shown here come from an adult in good health.

The genes are TRBV6-4 and TRBJ2-3; TRBD1 agrees at 9 bases. Germline loops: CDR1 MRHNA, CDR2 SNTAGT. V gave up 0 bases and J gave up 0 bases; unmatched junction bases: 1. This CDR3 comprises 16 residues. The CDR3 DNA follows: TGTGCCAGCAGTGACTCTGGGACAGGGAGCACAGATACGCAGTATTTT. Its translation is CASSDSGTGSTDTQYF.

This clone was counted a few times. The chain carries TRBV7-2 and TRBJ1-5; D perhaps matches TRBD1 (6 bases). Germline V gene data show CDR1 as SGHTA and CDR2 as FQGNSA. V lost 4 bases and J 6 bases, leaving 22 bases between the germline ends. This CDR3 has 17 residues. Here the CDR3 DNA reads TGTGCCAGCAGCTCAGGGCGGGCCGGGGGCGAATTTCAGCCCCAGCATTTT. Translating gives CASSSGRAGGEFQPQHF.

The genes are TRBV7-3 and TRBJ1-2; D unresolved. There are 13 residues in the CDR3. V was clipped by 2 bases and J by 8 bases, with 12 bases between them. Per the germline V gene, CDR1 is SGHTA and CDR2 is FQGTGA. This chain's CDR3 is CASSLSAGEGYTF. CDR3 nucleotides: TGTGCCAGCAGCTTATCGGCAGGAGAGGGCTACACCTTC.

The chain links TRBV6-5 to TRBJ2-7, with D possibly being TRBD1 (6 bases). CDR1 is MNHEY, CDR2 SVGAGI, per germline. The CDR3 runs to 16 residues. Trimming removed 2 bases from V and 7 bases from J, with 21 bases in between. The CDR3 nucleotides read TGTGCCAGCAGTTACGCACAGGGAAGGTCGGCGATGGAGCAGTACTTC. It encodes CASSYAQGRSAMEQYF.

This sequence joins TRBV28 and TRBJ1-1, with D perhaps TRBD1 (6 bases). CDR3 length: 17 amino acids. The germline gives CDR1 MDHEN, CDR2 SYDVKM. Trimming removed 5 bases at V and 3 bases at J, with 22 bases between. CDR3 sequence: CASSLPGGAGTDTEAFF. CDR3 nucleotide sequence: TGTGCCAGCAGTCTTCCCGGGGGGGCTGGGACGGACACTGAAGCTTTCTTT. The full variable domain, in which reference TRBV28 and TRBJ1-1 provide the parts outside the CDR3, is DVKVTQSSRYLVKRTGEKVFLECVQDMDHENMFWYRQDPGLGLRLIYFSYDVKMKEKGDIPEGYSVSREKKERFSLILESASTNQTSMYLCASSLPGGAGTDTEAFFGQGTRLTVV.